The rows below give T cell receptor beta chains drawn from one sample of a study of spatial heterogeneity in lung cancer. Each CDR3 protein is one row after TCRdb ran MiXCR on the 5' RACE reads. The sample records 9,500 to 11,000 distinct CDR3 sequences, around 24% being singletons. Sequencing used PBMCs, obtained at surgery. The origin of the receptors is a female donor with early-stage non-small cell lung cancer. The CDR3 runs from the conserved cysteine through the conserved F or W. A D gene is named only where the DNA matches it firmly. Clone size is stated in some rows and not others, as once, few, many or a class when expanded.

cdr3_aa | j_call | clone_size | v_call | d_call
CASSYQAGNTIYF | TRBJ1-3 | many | TRBV6-6 | -
CASNRGRANEQFF | TRBJ2-1 | few | TRBV2 | TRBD2
CASSLGRTIAYEQYF | TRBJ2-7 | many | TRBV5-5 | -
CATGWASGSYEQYF | TRBJ2-7 | - | TRBV6-2/TRBV6-3 | TRBD2
CSVGETGGQPQHF | TRBJ1-5 | - | TRBV29-1 | TRBD1
CASSYSGRTDTQYF | TRBJ2-3 | medium-sized | TRBV6-6 | TRBD2
CASSLDLAGGKTQYF | TRBJ2-5 | many | TRBV7-9 | TRBD2
CSSPLREGYNEQFF | TRBJ2-1 | medium-sized | TRBV20-1 | TRBD2
CASSLGDRDRVWGELFF | TRBJ2-2 | medium-sized | TRBV12-3/TRBV12-4 | TRBD1
CASSWGWDTQYF | TRBJ2-3 | - | TRBV28 | -
CASSLVGENEQFF | TRBJ2-1 | - | TRBV6-5 | -